This T cell receptor beta chain was captured by sequencing in a study of blood T cell repertoires in COVID-19. Background on the study: COVID-19 samples from acute and convalescent phases originated in the United States, Italy and Spain.

CDR1 LGHDT and CDR2 YNNKEL come from the germline V gene (reference sequence). The germline V and J ends were trimmed by 4 bases and 2 bases, with 17 bases remaining between them. The CDR3 is 16 residues long. Sequencing was performed with immunoSEQ multiplex PCR; in TCRdb, only in-frame clones are kept and a portion is missing. The sample yields 120,000 to 150,000 clones, roughly 84% seen once. Each exposed participant met a COVID-19 case in the 2 weeks preceding study entry. Sequencing was done on a sample of PBMCs or T cells enriched from blood (not recorded which). This TCR was sampled from a woman between 50 and 59 years old who had been exposed to COVID-19. V gene TRBV3-1 (or the pseudogene TRBV3-2) combines with J gene TRBJ1-1; weak D call: TRBD1 (5 bases). CDR3 sequence (DNA): TGTGCCAGCAGCCCGGGCCATGGGGGGGTAAACACTGAAGCTTTCTTT. Its protein product is CASSPGHGGVNTEAFF.